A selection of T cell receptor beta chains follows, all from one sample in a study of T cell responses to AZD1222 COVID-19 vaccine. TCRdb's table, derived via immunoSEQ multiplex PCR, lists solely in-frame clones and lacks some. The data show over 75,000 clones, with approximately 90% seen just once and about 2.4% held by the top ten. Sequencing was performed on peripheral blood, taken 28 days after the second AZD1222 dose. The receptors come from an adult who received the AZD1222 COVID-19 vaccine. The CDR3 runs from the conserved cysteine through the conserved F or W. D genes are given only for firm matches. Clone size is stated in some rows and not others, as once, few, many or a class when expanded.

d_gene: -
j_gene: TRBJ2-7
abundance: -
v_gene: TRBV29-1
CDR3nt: TGCAGCGTTGAAGATGGTGGGGGGCAGTACGAGCAGTACTTC
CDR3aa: CSVEDGGGQYEQYF

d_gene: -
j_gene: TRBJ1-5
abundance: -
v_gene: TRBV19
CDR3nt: TGTGCCAGTCGACCGGGTCCTAGCAATCAGCCCCAGCATTTT
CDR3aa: CASRPGPSNQPQHF

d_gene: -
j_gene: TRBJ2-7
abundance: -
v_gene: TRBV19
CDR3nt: TGTGCCAGTAGTACTGGGACTTCCTACGAGCAGTACTTC
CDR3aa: CASSTGTSYEQYF

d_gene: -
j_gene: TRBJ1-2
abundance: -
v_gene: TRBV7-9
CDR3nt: TGTGCCAGCAGCTTAGAGGCCAACTATGGCTACACCTTC
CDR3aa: CASSLEANYGYTF

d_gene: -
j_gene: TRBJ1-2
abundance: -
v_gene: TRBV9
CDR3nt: TGTGCCAGCAGCGTAGTGGGGGGTTCCTATGGCTACACCTTC
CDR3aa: CASSVVGGSYGYTF

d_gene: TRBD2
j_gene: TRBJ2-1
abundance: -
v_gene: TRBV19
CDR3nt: TGTGCCAGTAGTATAATAGCGGGAGGATTTCGAGATGAGCAGTTCTTC
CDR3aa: CASSIIAGGFRDEQFF

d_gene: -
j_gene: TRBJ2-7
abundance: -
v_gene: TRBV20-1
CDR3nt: TGCAGTGTTTCCCCCCTCTTCGAGCAGTACTTC
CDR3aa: CSVSPLFEQYF

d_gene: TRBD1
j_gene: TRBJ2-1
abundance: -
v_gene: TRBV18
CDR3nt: TGTGCCAGCTCACCAAACCGGGACAGGGTGGGGAATGAGCAGTTCTTC
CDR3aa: CASSPNRDRVGNEQFF

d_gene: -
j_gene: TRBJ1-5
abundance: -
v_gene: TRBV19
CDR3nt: TGTGCCAGTAGTATCTTTTTGGGACATGGCAATCAGCCCCAGCATTTT
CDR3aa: CASSIFLGHGNQPQHF

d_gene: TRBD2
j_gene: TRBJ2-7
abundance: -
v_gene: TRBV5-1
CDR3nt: TGCGCCAGCAGGGGAGGGTACTACGAGCAGTACTTC
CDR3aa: CASRGGYYEQYF

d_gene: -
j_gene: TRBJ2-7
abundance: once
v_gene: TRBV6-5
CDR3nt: TGTGCCAGCAGTCTCTGGCAGGGTGGCAACGAGCAGTACTTC
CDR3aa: CASSLWQGGNEQYF

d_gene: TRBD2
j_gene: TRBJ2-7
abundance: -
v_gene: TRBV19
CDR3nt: TGTGCCAGTACGCGCGGGGGACCCTACGAGCAGTACTTC
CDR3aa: CASTRGGPYEQYF

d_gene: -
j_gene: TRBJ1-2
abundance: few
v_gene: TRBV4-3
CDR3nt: TGCGCCAGCAGCCAGGAACGCGGGTACTATGGCTACACCTTC
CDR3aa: CASSQERGYYGYTF

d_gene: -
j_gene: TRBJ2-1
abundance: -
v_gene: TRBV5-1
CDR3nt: TGCGCCAGCAGCCCTATTTACCCAAGTCCCTACAATGAGCAGTTCTTC
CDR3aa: CASSPIYPSPYNEQFF

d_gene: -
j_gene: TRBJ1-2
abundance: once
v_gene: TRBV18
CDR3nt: TGTGCCAGCTCAACGGCGGTCCTCTATGGCTACACCTTC
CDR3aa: CASSTAVLYGYTF

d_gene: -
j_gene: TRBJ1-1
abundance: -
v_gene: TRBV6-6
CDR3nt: TGTGCCAGCAGAAACCGGGCCCCCCTTGTCGGAGCTTTCTTT
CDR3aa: CASRNRAPLVGAFF

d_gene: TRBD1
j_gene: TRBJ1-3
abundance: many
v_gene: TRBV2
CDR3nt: TGTGCCAGCGGACAGGCCAGCTCTGGAAACACCATATATTTT
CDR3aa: CASGQASSGNTIYF

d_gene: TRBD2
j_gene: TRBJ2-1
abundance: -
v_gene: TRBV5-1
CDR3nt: TGCGCCAGCAGCTCGGGCGGGAGCTCCTACAATGAGCAGTTCTTC
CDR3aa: CASSSGGSSYNEQFF

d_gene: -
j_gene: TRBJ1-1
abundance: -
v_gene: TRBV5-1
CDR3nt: TGCGCCAGCAGCTTGAGGAAGACAGAGAACACTGAAGCTTTCTTT
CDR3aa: CASSLRKTENTEAFF

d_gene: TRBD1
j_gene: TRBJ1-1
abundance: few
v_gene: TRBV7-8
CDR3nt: TGTGCCAGCAGCTTAGCTGGACAGGGAAAGGGGCTGAACACTGAAGCTTTCTTT
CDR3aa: CASSLAGQGKGLNTEAFF

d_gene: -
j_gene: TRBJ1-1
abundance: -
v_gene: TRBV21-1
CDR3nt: TGTGCCAGCAGCAAATACGGACGGGACATGAACACTGAAGCTTTCTTT
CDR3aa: CASSKYGRDMNTEAFF

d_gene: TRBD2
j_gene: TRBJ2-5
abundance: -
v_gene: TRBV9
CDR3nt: TGTGCCAGCAGCGTATTAGCGGGAGGGCCCGGAGAGACCCAGTACTTC
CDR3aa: CASSVLAGGPGETQYF

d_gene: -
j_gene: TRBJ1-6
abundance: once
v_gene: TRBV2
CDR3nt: TGTGCCAGCAGTGAACCCCCAGAGGATACTTCACCCCTCCACTTT
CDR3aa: CASSEPPEDTSPLHF

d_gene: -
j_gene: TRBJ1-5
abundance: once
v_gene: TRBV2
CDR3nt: TGTGCCAGCAGTGAAACCCCTAGCAATCAGCCCCAGCATTTT
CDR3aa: CASSETPSNQPQHF

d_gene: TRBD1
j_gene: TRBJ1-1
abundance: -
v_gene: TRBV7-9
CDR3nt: TGTGCCAGCAGCGAGTCGGGACAGGGGAACACTGAAGCTTTCTTT
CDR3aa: CASSESGQGNTEAFF

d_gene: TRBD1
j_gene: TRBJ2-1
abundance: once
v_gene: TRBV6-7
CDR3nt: TGTGCCAACCCAGGACAGGGAAAGAGCTACAATGAGCAGTTCTTC
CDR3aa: CANPGQGKSYNEQFF

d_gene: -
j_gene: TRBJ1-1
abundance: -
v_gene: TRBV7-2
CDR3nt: TGTGCCAGCAGCTTAGCTCCAGGGATCCGCGGCACTGAAGCTTTCTTT
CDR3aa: CASSLAPGIRGTEAFF

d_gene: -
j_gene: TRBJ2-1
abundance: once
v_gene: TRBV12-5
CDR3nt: TGTGCTAGTGGTTTCTCGTCAGATATTAGGGCCAATGAGCAGTTCTTC
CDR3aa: CASGFSSDIRANEQFF

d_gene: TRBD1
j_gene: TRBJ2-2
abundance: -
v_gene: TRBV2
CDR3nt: TGTGCCAGCTCCAGGACAGGGGTTATGGTCGGGGAGCTGTTTTTT
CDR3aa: CASSRTGVMVGELFF

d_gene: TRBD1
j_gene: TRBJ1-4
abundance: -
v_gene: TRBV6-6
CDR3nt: TGTGCCAGCAGGCCCCGGACAGGGGATGAAAAACTGTTTTTT
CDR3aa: CASRPRTGDEKLFF

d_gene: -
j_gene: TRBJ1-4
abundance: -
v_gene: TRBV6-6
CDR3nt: TGTGCCAGCAGTTACGGGGAGGGTCGGGATGAAAAACTGTTTTTT
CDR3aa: CASSYGEGRDEKLFF

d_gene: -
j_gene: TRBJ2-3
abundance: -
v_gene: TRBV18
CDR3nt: TGTGCCAGCTCCCCACAGCTAAGCGGAGCTAGCACAGATACGCAGTATTTT
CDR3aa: CASSPQLSGASTDTQYF

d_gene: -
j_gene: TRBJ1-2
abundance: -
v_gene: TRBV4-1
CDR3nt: TGCGCCAGCAGCCAGGGGGCGATAAAGAACTTCTATGGCTACACCTTC
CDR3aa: CASSQGAIKNFYGYTF

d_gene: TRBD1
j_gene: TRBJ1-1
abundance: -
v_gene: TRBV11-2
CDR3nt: TGTGCCAGCAGTGTCTACAGGGGGAACACTGAAGCTTTCTTT
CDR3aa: CASSVYRGNTEAFF

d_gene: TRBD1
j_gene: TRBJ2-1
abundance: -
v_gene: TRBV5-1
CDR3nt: TGCGCCAGTCTGCAGGGGGCGGAGGGTGAGCAGTTCTTC
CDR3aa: CASLQGAEGEQFF

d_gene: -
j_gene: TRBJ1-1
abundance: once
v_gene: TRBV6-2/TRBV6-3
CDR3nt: TGTGCCAGCAGTTACAGGTTGAACACTGAAGCTTTCTTT
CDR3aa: CASSYRLNTEAFF

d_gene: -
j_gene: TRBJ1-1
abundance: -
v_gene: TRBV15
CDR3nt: TGTGCCACCAGCAGACCGGGACCTATGCACACTGAAGCTTTCTTT
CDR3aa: CATSRPGPMHTEAFF

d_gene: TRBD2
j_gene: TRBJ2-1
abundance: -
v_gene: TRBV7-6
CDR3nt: TGTGCCAGCAGGCCCGGGACTAGCGGGATTGGCAATGAGCAGTTCTTC
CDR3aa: CASRPGTSGIGNEQFF

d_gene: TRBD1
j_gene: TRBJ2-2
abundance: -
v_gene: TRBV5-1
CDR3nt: TGCGCCAGCAGCGACCGGACAGGGGGCACCGGGGAGCTGTTTTTT
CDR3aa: CASSDRTGGTGELFF

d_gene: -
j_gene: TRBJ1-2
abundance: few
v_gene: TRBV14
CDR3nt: TGTGCCAGCAGTCAGGGAGCTAACTATGGCTACACCTTC
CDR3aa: CASSQGANYGYTF

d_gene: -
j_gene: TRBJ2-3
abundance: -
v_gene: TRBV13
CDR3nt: TGTGCCAGCAGCACTGACGGGGGCACAGATACGCAGTATTTT
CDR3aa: CASSTDGGTDTQYF

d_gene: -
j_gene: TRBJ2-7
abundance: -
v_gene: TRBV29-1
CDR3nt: TGCAGCGAACAGGGAACCCTCTACGAGCAGTACTTC
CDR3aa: CSEQGTLYEQYF

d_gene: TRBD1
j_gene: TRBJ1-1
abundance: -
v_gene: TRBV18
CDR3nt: TGTGCCAGCTCACCACGACAGGGAAAGAACACTGAAGCTTTCTTT
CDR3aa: CASSPRQGKNTEAFF

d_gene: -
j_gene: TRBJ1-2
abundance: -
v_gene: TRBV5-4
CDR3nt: TGTGCCAGCAGCCTGAGTGGGATTTCGTATCGGGGCTACACCTTC
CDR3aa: CASSLSGISYRGYTF

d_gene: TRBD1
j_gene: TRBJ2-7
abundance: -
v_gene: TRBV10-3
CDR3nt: TGTGCCATCAGTGGGGGAGGGTATTCCCGGGACAGGGGCTACGAGCAGTACTTC
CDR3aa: CAISGGGYSRDRGYEQYF

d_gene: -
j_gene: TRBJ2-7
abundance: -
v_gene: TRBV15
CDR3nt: TGTGCCACCAGCAGAGGGGGGAACTCCTACGAGCAGTACTTC
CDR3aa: CATSRGGNSYEQYF

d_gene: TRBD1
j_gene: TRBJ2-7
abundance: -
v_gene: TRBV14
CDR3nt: TGTGCCAGCAGAGGAACCGGGACAGGATCTCTCTACGAGCAGTACTTC
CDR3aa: CASRGTGTGSLYEQYF

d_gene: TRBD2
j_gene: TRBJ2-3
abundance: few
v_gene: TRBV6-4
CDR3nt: TGTGCCAGCAGCAAGACTAGCGGGGACTCCACAGATACGCAGTATTTT
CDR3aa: CASSKTSGDSTDTQYF

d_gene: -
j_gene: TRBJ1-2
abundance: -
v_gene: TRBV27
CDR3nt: TGTGCCAGCAGTTTCCCGGGGGGTGGCTACACCTTC
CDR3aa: CASSFPGGGYTF

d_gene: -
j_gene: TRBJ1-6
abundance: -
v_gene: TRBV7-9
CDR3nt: TGTGCCAGCAGCTTCGATAATTCACCCCTCCACTTT
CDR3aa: CASSFDNSPLHF

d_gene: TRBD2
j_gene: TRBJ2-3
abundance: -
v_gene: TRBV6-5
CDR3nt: TGTGCCAGCACCAGCGGGGGGACAGATACGCAGTATTTT
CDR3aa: CASTSGGTDTQYF

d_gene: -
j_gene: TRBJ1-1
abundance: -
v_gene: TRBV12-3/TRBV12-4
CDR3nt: TGTGCCAGCGGAATAGGGATCCCTGAAGCTTTCTTT
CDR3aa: CASGIGIPEAFF

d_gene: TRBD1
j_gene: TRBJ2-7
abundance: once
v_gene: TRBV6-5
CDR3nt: TGTGCCGGGGCGACCGGGACAGGTGAAAGGGGGCAGTACTTC
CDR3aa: CAGATGTGERGQYF

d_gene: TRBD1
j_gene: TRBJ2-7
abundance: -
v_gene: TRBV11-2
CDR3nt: TGTGCCAGCAGCCCAGACCGGGACAGGGGTTCCTACGAGCAGTACTTC
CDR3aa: CASSPDRDRGSYEQYF